This TCR beta chain was recovered during a study of identical twins. TCRdb itself ran the 5' RACE reads through MiXCR, one entry per CDR3 protein. The profile covers 140,000 to 150,000 distinct CDR3 sequences, with under 4.5% appearing a single time and 8.1% taken by the ten largest. This CDR3 region has 15 residues. The V gene's germline CDR1 is LNHDA and CDR2 SQIVND (reference sequence). Trimming took off 6 bases at V and 2 bases at J, with 17 bases between the two ends. No donor was unhealthy or non-Caucasian. Study outcomes and limitations: Within cord blood, abundant beta clonotypes carried fewer insertions, but memory repertoires showed no such trend. Within beta out-of-frame sequences, the excess sharing observed between twins was weaker.

This clonotype has a count of ten or more. What it binds is unknown. This TCR derives from a man younger than 35 in good health. Material for sequencing was memory T cells sorted from blood. This chain links TRBV19 with TRBJ2-7; a possible D gene is TRBD1 (6 bases). The CDR3 DNA sequence: TGTGCCAGTAGAGGGGGTGAAGGCCCAACCTACGAGCAGTACTTC. It encodes CASRGGEGPTYEQYF.